One and the same sample provided the 10 T cell receptor beta chains below, sequenced in a study of long-term antiretroviral therapy in people with HIV. Survey-level resolution applied to immunoSEQ assay v3.0. Produced via immunoSEQ multiplex PCR; TCRdb's table is partial and in-frame only. The sample consists of tens of thousands of clones, over 75% of them appearing once. The starting material was unsorted PBMCs, obtained approximately 3.3 years after starting antiretroviral therapy. The receptors originated from a man aged 18 to 29 with HIV.

This chain connects TRBV7-9 to TRBJ2-7; the D is unclear. Germline-derived CDR1 and CDR2 are SEHNR and FQNEAQ (reference sequence). Trimming shortened V by 1 base and J by 0 bases, and 13 bases separated the two germline ends. The CDR3 consists of 16 residues. In DNA form, the CDR3 reads TGTGCCAGCAGCTTAGGACAACCAGGAATCTCCTACGAGCAGTACTTC. Protein sequence: CASSLGQPGISYEQYF.

The rearrangement uses TRBV9 and TRBJ1-1; D gene unclear. Trimming removed 3 bases at V and 1 base at J, with 13 bases between. The CDR3 is 15 amino acids. Looked up from germline, CDR1 is SGDLS and CDR2 is YYNGEE. DNA of the CDR3: TGTGCCAGCAGCGCCGATACGGGTGGGAACACTGAAGCTTTCTTT. Protein sequence: CASSADTGGNTEAFF.

The CDR3 protein is CASSVGGLYYGYTF. In DNA, the CDR3 is TGTGCCAGCAGCGTAGGGGGCTTATACTATGGCTACACCTTC. This chain links TRBV9 with TRBJ1-2, with D tentatively TRBD1 (5 bases). Between the trimmed V and J ends, which lost 0 bases and 3 bases, there was a span of 9 bases. This CDR3 has 14 residues. In germline, CDR1 is SGDLS, CDR2 YYNGEE.

J is TRBJ1-1 and V is TRBV7-2; D unresolved. CDR1 and CDR2 (germline): SGHTA, FQGNSA. Trimming removed 8 bases from V and 2 bases from J, with 15 bases in between. CDR3 size: 14 residues. The CDR3 DNA sequence: TGTGCCAGCGATGGCGGGCGAAGCAACACTGAAGCTTTCTTT. Residues: CASDGGRSNTEAFF.

The rearrangement uses TRBV27 and TRBJ2-1; 7 nucleotides match TRBD2. The CDR3 length is 15 residues. From germline, CDR1 is MNHEY and CDR2 SMNVEV (reference sequence). V lost 4 bases, J lost 2 bases, and 5 bases stayed unmatched. The CDR3: CASSYAAGAYNEQFF. In nucleotides, the CDR3 is TGTGCCAGCAGTTATGCTGCGGGAGCCTACAATGAGCAGTTCTTC.

The chain is built from TRBV5-4 and TRBJ2-2, with 10 bases fitting TRBD2. Germline lookup yields CDR1 SGHNT and CDR2 YYREEE (reference sequence). This CDR3 has 15 residues. Trimming cost V 4 bases and J 5 bases; bases outside gene matches: 5. CDR3 DNA sequence: TGTGCCAGCAGCCCTAGCGGGAGAGGTACCGGGGAGCTGTTTTTT. Its protein is CASSPSGRGTGELFF.

V and J are TRBV7-2 and TRBJ2-5; the match to TRBD1 covers 9 bases. The V gene end was trimmed by 4 bases and the J gene end by 1 base; junction bases not matched to a gene: 4. The germline gives CDR1 SGHTA, CDR2 FQGNSA. This CDR3 comprises 15 residues. The chain's CDR3 is CASSSGQGPQETQYF. CDR3 coding DNA: TGTGCCAGCAGCTCGGGACAGGGCCCCCAAGAGACCCAGTACTTC.

The chain uses TRBV19 and TRBJ2-7; D perhaps matches TRBD1 (6 bases). The germline gives CDR1 LNHDA, CDR2 SQIVND (reference sequence). CDR3 size: 13 residues. Trimming removed 3 bases from V and 4 bases from J, with 10 bases in between. CDR3: CASSIRTAYEQYF. Written as DNA, the CDR3 is TGTGCCAGTAGTATTAGGACAGCTTACGAGCAGTACTTC.

The rearrangement links TRBV15 to TRBJ2-7; possible D gene TRBD2, 5 bases. The V and J ends lost 5 bases and 5 bases respectively, with 22 bases between them. Germline CDR1 is LNHNV and CDR2 is YYDKDF (reference sequence). The CDR3 loop spans 16 amino acids. The CDR3 region has the DNA TGTGCCACCAGCGCGCCGATTAGGGATATCGGGAACGAGCAGTACTTC. Protein product: CATSAPIRDIGNEQYF.

The chain couples TRBV6-5 to TRBJ2-1, with TRBD2 as a possible D gene (7 bases). Germline CDR1 is MNHEY and CDR2 is SVGAGI. The V and J ends lost 2 bases and 4 bases respectively, with 12 bases between them. The CDR3 consists of 15 residues. The CDR3, as DNA: TGTGCCAGCAGTTACACGGGGGGCGGGTACAATGAGCAGTTCTTC. This sequence encodes CASSYTGGGYNEQFF.